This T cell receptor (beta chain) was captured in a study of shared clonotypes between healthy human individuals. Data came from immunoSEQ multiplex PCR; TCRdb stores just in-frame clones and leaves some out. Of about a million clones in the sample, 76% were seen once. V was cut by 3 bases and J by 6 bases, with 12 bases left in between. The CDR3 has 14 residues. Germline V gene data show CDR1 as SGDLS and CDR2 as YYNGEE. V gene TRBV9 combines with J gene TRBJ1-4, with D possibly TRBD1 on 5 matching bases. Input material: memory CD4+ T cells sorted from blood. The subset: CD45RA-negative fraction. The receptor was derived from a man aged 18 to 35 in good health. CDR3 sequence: CASSAGIADEKLFF. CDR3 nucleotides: TGTGCCAGCAGCGCAGGGATCGCTGATGAAAAACTGTTTTTT. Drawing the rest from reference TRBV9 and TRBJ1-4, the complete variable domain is DSGVTQTPKHLITATGQRVTLRCSPRSGDLSVYWYQQSLDQGLQFLIQYYNGEERAKGNILERFSAQQFPDLHSELNLSSLELGDSALYFCASSAGIADEKLFFGSGTQLSVL.